This T cell receptor (beta chain) derives from a study of persistence of HIV-infected CD4 T cells. Whole-study context: Isolated cells were CMV- and HIV-1 Gag-responding CD4+ T cells. Points from the study as a whole: Antigen-responding cells were enriched for degenerate expanded CDR3beta sequences.

This CDR3 has 18 amino acids. V was pared by 0 bases and J by 6 bases, with 5 bases of the junction left unmatched. The germline V gene encodes CDR1 MGHRA and CDR2 YSYEKL. The libraries were made with immunoSEQ version 4 in survey mode. Assay: immunoSEQ multiplex PCR; the TCRdb copy retains only in-frame clones and omits some. The repertoire has 50,000 or so clones, about 81% of them found once; the top ten carry about 3%. The stimulus was lysate of CMV-infected fibroblasts, around 10 ug/mL. CD40L-negative CD69-negative CD45RO-high memory CD4+ T cells were sorted as populations depleted of antigen-responding cells. Regarding this clone: Antigen specificity is unknown.

The chain employs TRBV4-1 and TRBJ2-1; TRBD2 agrees at 16 bases. The material sequenced was CD4+ T cells sorted from PBMCs after roughly 18-hour stimulation, taken from a patient who received antiretroviral therapy. This sequence originates from an adult man with HIV who was CMV-seropositive. In DNA form, the CDR3 reads TGCGCCAGCAGCCAAGATGGGGGACTAGCGGGAGGGGGCAATGAGCAGTTCTTC. It yields the protein CASSQDGGLAGGGNEQFF.